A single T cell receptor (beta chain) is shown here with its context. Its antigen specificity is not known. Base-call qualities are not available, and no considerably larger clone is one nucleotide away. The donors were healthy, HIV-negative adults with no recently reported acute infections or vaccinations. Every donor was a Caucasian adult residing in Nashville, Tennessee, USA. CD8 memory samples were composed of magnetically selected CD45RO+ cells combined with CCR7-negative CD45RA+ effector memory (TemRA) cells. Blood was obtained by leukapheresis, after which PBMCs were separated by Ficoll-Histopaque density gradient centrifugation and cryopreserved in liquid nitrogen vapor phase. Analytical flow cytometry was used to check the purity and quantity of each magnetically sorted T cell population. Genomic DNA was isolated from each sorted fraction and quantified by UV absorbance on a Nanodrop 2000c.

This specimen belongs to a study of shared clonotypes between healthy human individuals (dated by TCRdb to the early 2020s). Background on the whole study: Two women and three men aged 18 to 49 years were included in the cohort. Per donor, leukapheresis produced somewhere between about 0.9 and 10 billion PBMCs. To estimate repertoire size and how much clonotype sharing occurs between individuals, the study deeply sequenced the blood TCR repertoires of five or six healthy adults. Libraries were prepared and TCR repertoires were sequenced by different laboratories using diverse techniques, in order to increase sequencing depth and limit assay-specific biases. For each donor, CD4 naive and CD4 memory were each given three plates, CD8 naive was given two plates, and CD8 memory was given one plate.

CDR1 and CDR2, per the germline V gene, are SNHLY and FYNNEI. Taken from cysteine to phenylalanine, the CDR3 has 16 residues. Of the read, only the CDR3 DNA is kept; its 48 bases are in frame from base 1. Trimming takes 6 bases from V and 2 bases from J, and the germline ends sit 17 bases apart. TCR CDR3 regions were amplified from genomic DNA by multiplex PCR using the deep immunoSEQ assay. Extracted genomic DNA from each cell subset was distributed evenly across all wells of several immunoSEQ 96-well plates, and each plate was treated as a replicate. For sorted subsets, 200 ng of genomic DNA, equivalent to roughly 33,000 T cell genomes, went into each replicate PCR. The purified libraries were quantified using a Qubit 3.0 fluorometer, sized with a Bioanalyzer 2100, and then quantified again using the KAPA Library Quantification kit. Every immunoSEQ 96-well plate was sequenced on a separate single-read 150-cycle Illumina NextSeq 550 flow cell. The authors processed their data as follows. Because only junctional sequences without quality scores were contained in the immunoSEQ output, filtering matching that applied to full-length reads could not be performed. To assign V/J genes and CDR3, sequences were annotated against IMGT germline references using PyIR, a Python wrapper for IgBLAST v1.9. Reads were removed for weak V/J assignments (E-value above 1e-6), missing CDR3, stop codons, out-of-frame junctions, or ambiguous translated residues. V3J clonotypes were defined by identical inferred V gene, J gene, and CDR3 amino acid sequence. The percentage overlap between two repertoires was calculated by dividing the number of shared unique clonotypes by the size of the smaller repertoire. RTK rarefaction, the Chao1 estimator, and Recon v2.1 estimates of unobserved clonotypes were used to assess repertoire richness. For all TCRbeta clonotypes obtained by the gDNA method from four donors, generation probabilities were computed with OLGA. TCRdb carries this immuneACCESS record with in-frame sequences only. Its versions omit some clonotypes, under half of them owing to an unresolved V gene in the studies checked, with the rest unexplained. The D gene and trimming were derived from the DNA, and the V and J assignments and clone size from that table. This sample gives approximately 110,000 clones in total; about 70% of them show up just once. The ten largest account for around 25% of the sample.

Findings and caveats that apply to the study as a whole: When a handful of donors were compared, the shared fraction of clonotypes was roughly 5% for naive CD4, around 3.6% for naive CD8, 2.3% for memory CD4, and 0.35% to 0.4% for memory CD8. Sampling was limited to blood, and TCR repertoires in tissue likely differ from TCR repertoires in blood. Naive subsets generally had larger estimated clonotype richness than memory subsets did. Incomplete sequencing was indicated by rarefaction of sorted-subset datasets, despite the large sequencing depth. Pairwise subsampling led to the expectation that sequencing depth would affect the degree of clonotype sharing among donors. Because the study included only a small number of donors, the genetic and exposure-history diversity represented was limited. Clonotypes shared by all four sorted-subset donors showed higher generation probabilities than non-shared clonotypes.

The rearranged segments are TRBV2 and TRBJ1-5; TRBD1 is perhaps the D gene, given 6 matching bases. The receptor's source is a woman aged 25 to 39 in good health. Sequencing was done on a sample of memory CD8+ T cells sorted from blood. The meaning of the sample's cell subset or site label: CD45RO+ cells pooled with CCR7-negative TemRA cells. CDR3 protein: CASRSAGDTGNQPQHF. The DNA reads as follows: TGTGCCAGCAGGTCAGCCGGGGACACAGGCAATCAGCCCCAGCATTTT.